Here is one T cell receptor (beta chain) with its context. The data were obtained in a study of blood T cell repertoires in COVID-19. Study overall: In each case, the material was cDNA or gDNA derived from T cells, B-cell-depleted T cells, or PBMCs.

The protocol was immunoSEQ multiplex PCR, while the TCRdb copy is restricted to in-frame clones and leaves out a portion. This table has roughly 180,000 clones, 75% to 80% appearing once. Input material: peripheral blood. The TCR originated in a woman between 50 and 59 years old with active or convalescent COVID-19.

CDR3 loop: CASAVPGTGTNIQYF. The CDR3 region has the DNA TGTGCCAGCGCCGTCCCGGGGACAGGGACCAACATTCAGTACTTC. The V call is TRBV28, the J call TRBJ2-4, with 9 bases identical to TRBD1. The CDR3 totals 15 residues. V dropped 8 bases and J dropped 7; count of bases not matched to a gene: 12. Germline loops: CDR1 MDHEN, CDR2 SYDVKM.